The rows below give T cell receptor beta chains drawn from one sample of a study of T cells after yellow fever vaccination. TCRdb re-called the 5' RACE reads through MiXCR, storing one row per CDR3 protein. Among hundreds of thousands of distinct CDR3 sequences listed, roughly 12% were seen once. Sequencing used PBMCs, obtained on the day of the yellow fever booster vaccination. These receptors were collected from a man aged 30-40 years who received the YFV17D yellow fever vaccine. The CDR3 runs from the conserved cysteine through the conserved F or W. A D gene is named only where the DNA matches it firmly. A clone size is listed for some rows: how often the clone was seen (once, few, many), or a class if it is expanded.

V gene: TRBV12-3/TRBV12-4
J gene: TRBJ2-1
clone size: few
D gene: TRBD2
CDR3 protein: CASSPPGLGSYNEQFF
CDR3 DNA: TGTGCCAGCAGCCCCCCGGGACTAGGGTCGTACAATGAGCAGTTCTTC

V gene: TRBV7-2
J gene: TRBJ2-5
clone size: -
D gene: -
CDR3 protein: CASSPPPGRETQYF
CDR3 DNA: TGTGCCAGCAGCCCGCCCCCGGGAAGAGAGACCCAGTACTTC

V gene: TRBV7-2
J gene: TRBJ2-1
clone size: -
D gene: -
CDR3 protein: CASSLVVGEQFF
CDR3 DNA: TGTGCCAGCAGCTTAGTGGTCGGTGAGCAGTTCTTC

V gene: TRBV24-1
J gene: TRBJ2-1
clone size: -
D gene: TRBD2
CDR3 protein: CATSDPTGLAEHNEQFF
CDR3 DNA: TGTGCCACCAGTGATCCAACAGGACTAGCAGAACACAATGAGCAGTTCTTC

V gene: TRBV6-5
J gene: TRBJ1-6
clone size: -
D gene: TRBD1
CDR3 protein: CASSLTGWSNSPLHF
CDR3 DNA: TGTGCCAGCAGTTTGACAGGGTGGAGTAATTCACCCCTCCACTTT

V gene: TRBV15
J gene: TRBJ1-3
clone size: -
D gene: -
CDR3 protein: CATSRARNTIYF
CDR3 DNA: TGTGCCACCAGCAGAGCCCGAAACACCATATATTTT

V gene: TRBV20-1
J gene: TRBJ1-1
clone size: -
D gene: TRBD1
CDR3 protein: CSASPGTGGTEAFF
CDR3 DNA: TGCAGTGCTAGTCCCGGGACAGGGGGCACTGAAGCTTTCTTT

V gene: TRBV7-2
J gene: TRBJ2-1
clone size: few
D gene: TRBD1
CDR3 protein: CASSLGGQLVNEQFF
CDR3 DNA: TGTGCCAGCAGCTTAGGGGGACAGCTCGTCAATGAGCAGTTCTTC

V gene: TRBV20-1
J gene: TRBJ1-6
clone size: many
D gene: -
CDR3 protein: CSARDLANGLNSPLHF
CDR3 DNA: TGCAGTGCTAGAGATCTAGCGAACGGCTTGAATTCACCCCTCCACTTT

V gene: TRBV5-1
J gene: TRBJ1-1
clone size: many
D gene: TRBD1
CDR3 protein: CASSLRQGLMNTEAFF
CDR3 DNA: TGCGCCAGCAGCTTGAGACAGGGCCTTATGAACACTGAAGCTTTCTTT

V gene: TRBV19
J gene: TRBJ2-7
clone size: -
D gene: TRBD1
CDR3 protein: CARAGQAAEQYF
CDR3 DNA: TGTGCCAGAGCAGGACAGGCAGCCGAGCAGTACTTC

V gene: TRBV20-1
J gene: TRBJ2-3
clone size: few
D gene: -
CDR3 protein: CSARSSHTDTQYF
CDR3 DNA: TGCAGTGCTAGATCTTCCCACACAGATACGCAGTATTTT

V gene: TRBV11-3
J gene: TRBJ1-1
clone size: -
D gene: TRBD1
CDR3 protein: CASSVNRGTEAFF
CDR3 DNA: TGTGCCAGCAGCGTAAACAGGGGCACTGAAGCTTTCTTT

V gene: TRBV5-1
J gene: TRBJ2-2
clone size: -
D gene: -
CDR3 protein: CASSWQANTGELFF
CDR3 DNA: TGCGCCAGCAGCTGGCAAGCGAACACCGGGGAGCTGTTTTTT

V gene: TRBV28
J gene: TRBJ1-5
clone size: -
D gene: -
CDR3 protein: CASNRPGGGNQPQHF
CDR3 DNA: TGTGCCAGCAACAGGCCCGGAGGGGGCAATCAGCCCCAGCATTTT

V gene: TRBV28
J gene: TRBJ1-2
clone size: -
D gene: TRBD1
CDR3 protein: CASRKQGAQVYTF
CDR3 DNA: TGTGCCAGCAGGAAACAGGGGGCGCAAGTCTACACCTTC

V gene: TRBV27
J gene: TRBJ1-1
clone size: -
D gene: -
CDR3 protein: CTSAGQSRAAFF
CDR3 DNA: TGTACCAGCGCCGGACAGTCGAGGGCGGCTTTCTTT

V gene: TRBV5-4
J gene: TRBJ2-3
clone size: few
D gene: TRBD2
CDR3 protein: CASSLELAGPSTDTQYF
CDR3 DNA: TGTGCCAGCAGCTTGGAACTAGCGGGGCCTAGCACAGATACGCAGTATTTT

V gene: TRBV6-2/TRBV6-3
J gene: TRBJ1-5
clone size: -
D gene: -
CDR3 protein: CASRTGGVNQPQHF
CDR3 DNA: TGTGCCAGCCGAACCGGAGGGGTTAATCAGCCCCAGCATTTT

V gene: TRBV14
J gene: TRBJ2-5
clone size: many
D gene: -
CDR3 protein: CASSQGGETQYF
CDR3 DNA: TGTGCCAGCAGCCAGGGGGGTGAGACCCAGTACTTC

V gene: TRBV7-6
J gene: TRBJ2-1
clone size: few
D gene: -
CDR3 protein: CASSLGPAGSSYNEQFF
CDR3 DNA: TGTGCCAGCAGCTTAGGTCCGGCGGGGAGCTCCTACAATGAGCAGTTCTTC

V gene: TRBV29-1
J gene: TRBJ2-5
clone size: few
D gene: -
CDR3 protein: CSVGPGEVGETQYF
CDR3 DNA: TGCAGCGTAGGCCCAGGGGAGGTAGGAGAGACCCAGTACTTC

V gene: TRBV15
J gene: TRBJ2-7
clone size: many
D gene: -
CDR3 protein: CATSRDTNIYEQYF
CDR3 DNA: TGTGCCACCAGCAGAGATACGAACATTTACGAGCAGTACTTC

V gene: TRBV4-2
J gene: TRBJ2-7
clone size: -
D gene: TRBD1
CDR3 protein: CASSRERTGKYEQYF
CDR3 DNA: TGTGCCAGCAGCCGAGAACGGACAGGGAAATACGAGCAGTACTTC

V gene: TRBV25-1
J gene: TRBJ1-5
clone size: -
D gene: TRBD1
CDR3 protein: CASSEPGQGFQPQHF
CDR3 DNA: TGTGCCAGCAGTGAGCCGGGACAGGGGTTTCAGCCCCAGCATTTT

V gene: TRBV7-9
J gene: TRBJ1-4
clone size: -
D gene: -
CDR3 protein: CASGNAGTNEKLFF
CDR3 DNA: TGTGCCAGCGGAAACGCGGGTACTAATGAAAAACTGTTTTTT

V gene: TRBV9
J gene: TRBJ2-1
clone size: few
D gene: -
CDR3 protein: CASSGQGGRSYNEQFF
CDR3 DNA: TGTGCCAGCAGCGGTCAGGGGGGCCGCTCCTACAATGAGCAGTTCTTC

V gene: TRBV3-1
J gene: TRBJ2-3
clone size: many
D gene: TRBD2
CDR3 protein: CASSRLAGGADTQYF
CDR3 DNA: TGTGCCAGCAGCCGACTAGCGGGAGGGGCGGATACGCAGTATTTT

V gene: TRBV7-9
J gene: TRBJ2-5
clone size: few
D gene: TRBD1
CDR3 protein: CASSSTGAGTQYF
CDR3 DNA: TGTGCCAGCAGCTCTACAGGGGCGGGGACCCAGTACTTC

V gene: TRBV27
J gene: TRBJ2-7
clone size: -
D gene: -
CDR3 protein: CASAPPGFYEQYF
CDR3 DNA: TGTGCCAGCGCCCCCCCGGGCTTTTACGAGCAGTACTTC

V gene: TRBV12-3/TRBV12-4
J gene: TRBJ2-5
clone size: few
D gene: -
CDR3 protein: CASSLALRAGETQYF
CDR3 DNA: TGTGCCAGCAGTTTAGCGCTCAGGGCGGGAGAGACCCAGTACTTC

V gene: TRBV7-6
J gene: TRBJ2-3
clone size: few
D gene: -
CDR3 protein: CASSLEGGFVTQYF
CDR3 DNA: TGTGCCAGCAGCTTAGAGGGGGGCTTTGTTACGCAGTATTTT

V gene: TRBV5-1
J gene: TRBJ2-7
clone size: many
D gene: -
CDR3 protein: CASSSSPYEQYF
CDR3 DNA: TGCGCCAGCAGCTCGTCCCCGTACGAGCAGTACTTC